This is a list of T cell receptor beta chains from one sample in a study of CD4 T cells in relation to SARS-CoV-2 and coronaviruses. These TCRs' antigens remain unknown. Here immunoSEQ multiplex PCR was the method, and the copy in TCRdb shows in-frame clones only, minus some. The table shows 25,000 to 30,000 clones, with about three quarters occurring only once. Source material: CD4+ T cells from PBMCs, cultured in vitro. The receptors were sampled from a human donor in good health. Both conserved end residues are trimmed from each CDR3.

>TRBV12-3/TRBV12-4|11|TRBJ1-2
ASTGSTGFGYT
>TRBV4-2|14|TRBJ2-2
ASSQNSVQNTGELF
>TRBV7-2|10|TRBJ2-7
ASSPGGARQY
>TRBV25-1|9|TRBJ2-7
ASTGLGSEY
>TRBV9|7|TRBJ2-7
ADHLCRY
>TRBV5-1|13|TRBJ1-3
ASSLDGHSGNTIY
>TRBV19|13|TRBJ2-5
ASKDFGQGLETQY
>TRBV11-2|10|TRBJ2-1
ASSMTGNEQF
>TRBV6-5|11|TRBJ1-1
ASSYSRGSEAF